The text below deals with one TCR beta chain. Using the 5' RACE reads, TCRdb records one entry per CDR3 protein without DNA. In total, the table holds about 210,000 distinct CDR3 sequences. This sample stems from a study of monozygotic twins with inflammatory bowel disease. CDR3 length equals 14 residues. Germline V gene data show CDR1 as SQVTM and CDR2 as ANQGSEA. This TCR derives from a human donor with ulcerative colitis or Crohn's disease, or a healthy co-twin of an affected twin (not recorded which). Source material: blood. The chain is built from TRBV29-1 and TRBJ2-7; TCRdb names TRBD1, which stays unverified in the absence of DNA. The CDR3 spells CSVLTGEGAYEQYF.